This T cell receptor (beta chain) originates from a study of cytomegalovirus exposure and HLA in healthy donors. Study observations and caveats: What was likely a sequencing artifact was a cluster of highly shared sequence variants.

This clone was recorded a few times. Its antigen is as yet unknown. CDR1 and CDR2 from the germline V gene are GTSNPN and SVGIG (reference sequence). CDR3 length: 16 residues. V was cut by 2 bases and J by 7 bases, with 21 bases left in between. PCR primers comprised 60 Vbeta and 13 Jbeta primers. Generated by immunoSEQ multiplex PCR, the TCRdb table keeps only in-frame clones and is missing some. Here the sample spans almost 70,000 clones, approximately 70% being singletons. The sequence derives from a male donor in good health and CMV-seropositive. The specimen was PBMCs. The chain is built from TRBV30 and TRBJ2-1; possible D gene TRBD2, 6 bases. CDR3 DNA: TGTGCCTGGAGTACTCGAGGTAGCGGAGGCAATAATGAGCAGTTCTTC. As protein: CAWSTRGSGGNNEQFF.